Listed here are 28 T cell receptor beta chains from one sample, sequenced in a study of T cell responses to AZD1222 COVID-19 vaccine. Using immunoSEQ multiplex PCR, the repertoire was profiled, and TCRdb retains in-frame clones only, with some absent. The profile shows about 120,000 clones, approximately 86% of them singletons. Sample: peripheral blood, taken on day 0 of AZD1222 vaccination. The receptors come from an adult in good health.

The gene calls are TRBV7-2 and TRBJ2-7; D is unresolved. Germline V gene data show CDR1 as SGHTA and CDR2 as FQGNSA. This CDR3 region has 13 residues. Trimming cost V 1 base and J 1 base, with 5 bases left between them. Here the CDR3 reads CASSLGHSYEQYF. The CDR3 DNA follows: TGTGCCAGCAGCTTAGGCCATTCCTACGAGCAGTACTTC. Full variable domain (missing parts from reference TRBV7-2 and TRBJ2-7): GAGVSQSPSNKVTEKGKDVELRCDPISGHTALYWYRQSLGQGLEFLIYFQGNSAPDKSGLPSDRFSAERTGGSVSTLTIQRTQQEDSAVYLCASSLGHSYEQYFGPGTRLTVT.

CDR3 nucleotides: TGTGCCAGCAGCTATAGACAGGGTGAATATGGCTACACCTTC. This sequence encodes CASSYRQGEYGYTF. This chain uses TRBV2 with TRBJ1-2, with 7 bases matching TRBD1. The CDR3 has 14 amino acids. The J segment lost 5 bases and the V segment lost 6 bases, leaving 9 bases of the junction unmatched. The germline gives CDR1 SNHLY, CDR2 FYNNEI. Combining the CDR3 with reference TRBV2 and TRBJ1-2 gives the whole variable domain EPEVTQTPSHQVTQMGQEVILRCVPISNHLYFYWYRQILGQKVEFLVSFYNNEISEKSEIFDDQFSVERPDGSNFTLKIRSTKLEDSAMYFCASSYRQGEYGYTFGSGTRLTVV.

The count of this clone is one. The chain recombines TRBV28 with TRBJ2-1; 12 bases match TRBD2. Germline CDR1 MDHEN, CDR2 SYDVKM. CDR3 length equals 16 residues. The trim removed 2 bases at V and 4 bases at J, leaving 3 bases unmatched. Here the CDR3 reads CASSLPSGRGYNEQFF. In DNA, the CDR3 is TGTGCCAGCAGTTTACCTAGCGGGAGGGGGTACAATGAGCAGTTCTTC.

This clone has only one observation. This chain connects TRBV28 to TRBJ1-2, with a weak D call TRBD1 (6 bases). The germline V gene encodes CDR1 MDHEN and CDR2 SYDVKM. This CDR3 comprises 14 residues. V lost 7 bases and J 4 bases, leaving 16 bases between the germline ends. CDR3 bases: TGTGCCAGCACACAACAGGGAGCCTCCTATGGCTACACCTTC. Residues: CASTQQGASYGYTF.

This chain uses TRBV18 with TRBJ2-7; 7 bases are a match to TRBD2. Looked up from germline, CDR1 is KGHSH and CDR2 is LQKENI. After removal of 6 bases from V and 0 bases from J, the junction contained 11 bases not matched to a gene. This CDR3 is built from 16 residues. CDR3 sequence (DNA): TGTGCCAGCTCGCAACCTCGGGCTAGCGGCTCCTACGAGCAGTACTTC. Translating gives CASSQPRASGSYEQYF.

The V and J genes are TRBV3-1 (or the pseudogene TRBV3-2) and TRBJ2-2; no clear D. V was cut by 4 bases and J by 6 bases, with 6 bases left in between. Germline values: CDR1 LGHDT, CDR2 YNNKEL (reference sequence). The CDR3 runs 12 residues. CDR3 sequence reads: CASSLNPGELFF. The CDR3 region has the DNA TGTGCCAGCAGCCTGAATCCCGGGGAGCTGTTTTTT.

The chain uses TRBV28 and TRBJ1-6, with a weak D call TRBD1 (5 bases). In germline, CDR1 is MDHEN, CDR2 SYDVKM. V lost 7 bases to trimming and J lost 9 bases, with 13 bases between them. The CDR3 runs 13 residues. The CDR3 protein is CASTLSGVSPLHF. In nucleotides, the CDR3 is TGTGCCAGCACCTTATCGGGGGTTTCACCCCTCCACTTT.

On this clone: Other DNA sequences in the sample encode the same CDR3. The chain employs TRBV5-1 and TRBJ1-4; D gene uncertain. The CDR3 length is 14 residues. Germline V gene lookup returns CDR1 SGHRS and CDR2 YFSETQ. V was shortened by 2 bases and J by 3 bases, with 8 bases between the two germline ends. CDR3 in amino acids: CASSLGQSNEKLFF. The CDR3 DNA reads TGCGCCAGCAGCTTAGGGCAGTCTAATGAAAAACTGTTTTTT.

The V call is TRBV19, the J call TRBJ2-1, with 7 bases that match TRBD1. This CDR3 has 15 residues. The V gene's germline CDR1 is LNHDA and CDR2 SQIVND (reference sequence). V dropped 5 bases and J dropped 8; count of bases not matched to a gene: 12. The CDR3 region has the DNA TGTGCCAGTAGTGATAGACAGGGATTGAAGGATGAGCAGTTCTTC. It encodes CASSDRQGLKDEQFF.

The chain carries TRBV12-3 or TRBV12-4 and TRBJ2-5; no clear D. The ends were cut back, 6 bases at V and 1 base at J, with 3 bases in the middle. The CDR3 is made up of 11 amino acids. The CDR3 bases are TGTGCCAGCAGCATCCAAGAGACCCAGTACTTC. Its translation is CASSIQETQYF.

This rearrangement joins TRBV5-4 to TRBJ2-2, with TRBD2 matching 11 bases. After removal of 0 bases from V and 5 bases from J, the junction contained 12 bases not matched to a gene. Germline V lookup: CDR1 SGHNT, CDR2 YYREEE (reference sequence). The CDR3 loop spans 19 amino acids. CDR3 amino acids: CASSLEVWLAGGGTGELFF. CDR3 bases: TGTGCCAGCAGCTTGGAAGTGTGGCTAGCGGGAGGTGGGACCGGGGAGCTGTTTTTT.

The chain carries TRBV7-9 and TRBJ2-3, with a weak D call TRBD1 (6 bases). Trimming cost V 0 bases and J 1 base, with 11 bases left between them. CDR3 size: 16 residues. Germline CDR1 is SEHNR and CDR2 is FQNEAQ (reference sequence). CDR3 DNA: TGTGCCAGCAGCTTAGCGGCAGGGGTGGGCACAGATACGCAGTATTTT. Its translation is CASSLAAGVGTDTQYF.

V is TRBV4-1 and J is TRBJ2-7; 9 bases line up with TRBD1. Germline lookup yields CDR1 MGHRA and CDR2 YSYEKL. With 4 bases clipped from V and 5 bases from J, the junction kept 12 bases outside the gene matches. The CDR3 spans 16 residues. CDR3 in amino acids: CASSRTPGQGYHEQYF. The CDR3 region has the DNA TGCGCCAGCAGCCGAACCCCCGGACAGGGGTACCACGAGCAGTACTTC.

About this clone itself: It is unclear where the CDR3 begins or ends on the DNA, so no DNA is shown, and the CDR3 is as TCRdb lists it. The chain combines TRBV27 with TRBJ2-3; no check of the table's D call, TRBD1, against the DNA was made. Germline V gives CDR1 MNHEY, CDR2 SMNVEV (reference sequence). Ends included, the CDR3 has 13 residues. This CDR3 reads CASSFGHGIYKYF.

This clone was counted only a few times. The sample has other DNA sequences that encode this CDR3 too. The rearrangement uses TRBV29-1 and TRBJ1-5; D might be TRBD1 (5 bases). V lost 4 bases and J lost 0, with 7 bases in between. The CDR3 extends over 13 amino acids. Per germline, CDR1 SQVTM and CDR2 ANQGSEA. The CDR3 DNA sequence: TGCAGCGTTGGAGGGGATAGCAATCAGCCCCAGCATTTT. Residues: CSVGGDSNQPQHF.

The chain carries TRBV27 and TRBJ2-7, with 10 positions matching TRBD2. CDR3 length: 15 residues. The V gene end was trimmed by 6 bases and the J gene end by 0 bases; junction bases not matched to a gene: 5. In germline, CDR1 is MNHEY, CDR2 SMNVEV (reference sequence). For the CDR3, the DNA is TGTGCCAGCAGGAATAGCGGGGGGAGCTCCTACGAGCAGTACTTC. This encodes CASRNSGGSSYEQYF.

V usage is TRBV6-2 or TRBV6-3 and J usage is TRBJ2-6; D is uncertain. The CDR3 sequence is 14 residues long. Trimming removed 4 bases at V and 4 bases at J, with 8 bases between. Germline-derived CDR1 and CDR2 are MNHEY and SVGEGT. The CDR3 DNA sequence: TGTGCCAGCAGTTTCCCGAGGGGGGCCAACGTCCTGACTTTC. The encoded protein is CASSFPRGANVLTF.

The chain couples TRBV9 to TRBJ1-2; weak D call: TRBD1 (5 bases). V was trimmed by 2 bases and J by 3 bases, leaving 8 bases between them. CDR1 and CDR2 (germline): SGDLS, YYNGEE. This CDR3 has 13 amino acids. The CDR3 sequence is CASSVQGHYGYTF. The CDR3 DNA reads TGTGCCAGCAGCGTTCAGGGCCACTATGGCTACACCTTC.

This clone has only one observation. The chain combines TRBV9 with TRBJ1-3; D uncertain. CDR3 length: 15 residues. CDR1 and CDR2 from the germline V gene are SGDLS and YYNGEE. With 1 base removed from V and 3 bases from J, the gap between germline ends came to 11 bases. CDR3 DNA: TGTGCCAGCAGCGTAAATGCAGGCTTTGGAAACACCATATATTTT. Translation gives CASSVNAGFGNTIYF.

This chain connects TRBV5-8 to TRBJ2-2; 15 bases are a match to TRBD2. The CDR3 consists of 18 residues. Per germline, CDR1 SGHTS and CDR2 YDEGEE. Losses at the gene ends were 4 bases for V and 5 bases for J; bases not matched to a gene: 9. The CDR3 DNA is TGTGCCAGCAGCCCCTGGACTAGCGGGAGGGCGGATACCGGGGAGCTGTTTTTT. It codes for CASSPWTSGRADTGELFF.

CDR3 sequence: CSASGGGTGELFF. DNA for the CDR3: TGCAGTGCTAGTGGAGGGGGCACCGGGGAGCTGTTTTTT. This chain uses TRBV20-1 with TRBJ2-2, with D perhaps TRBD1 or TRBD2 (6 bases each). V was pared by 3 bases and J by 4 bases, with 9 bases between. The V gene's germline CDR1 is DFQATT and CDR2 SNEGSKA (reference sequence). This CDR3 is built from 13 residues.

The V call is TRBV5-1, the J call TRBJ2-7; either TRBD1 or TRBD2 may fit D (5 bases each). The CDR3 covers 14 residues. V shed 7 bases and J shed 0 bases, with 14 bases lying between them. Germline loops: CDR1 SGHRS, CDR2 YFSETQ. The CDR3: CASGPPGPSYEQYF. For the CDR3, the DNA is TGCGCCAGCGGGCCCCCGGGACCCTCCTACGAGCAGTACTTC.

The rearrangement joins TRBV27 to TRBJ1-2; no reliable D call. The V end was cut by 2 bases, the J end by 2 bases, with 6 bases between. The length of the CDR3 is 13 residues. Germline lookup yields CDR1 MNHEY and CDR2 SMNVEV (reference sequence). DNA of the CDR3: TGTGCCAGCAGTTTAGTCCCAAACTATGGCTACACCTTC. This codes for CASSLVPNYGYTF.

The chain couples TRBV2 to TRBJ1-2; a possible D gene is TRBD1 (6 bases). CDR1 and CDR2 from the germline V gene are SNHLY and FYNNEI. The CDR3 contains 14 residues. Trimming pared 8 bases from V and 8 bases from J, leaving 21 bases between. The CDR3 DNA reads TGTGCCAGCGAGATTGACAGGACAACTGGGGGCTACACCTTC. The encoded protein is CASEIDRTTGGYTF.

The chain employs TRBV4-1 and TRBJ2-3; D possibly corresponds to TRBD1 (5 bases). Germline V gene lookup returns CDR1 MGHRA and CDR2 YSYEKL. Trimming shortened V by 1 base and J by 2 bases, and 10 bases separated the two germline ends. CDR3 length: 15 amino acids. In DNA form, the CDR3 reads TGCGCCAGCAGCCAAGTGTCGACAGTCACAGATACGCAGTATTTT. Amino acids: CASSQVSTVTDTQYF.

This clone came up once. The chain carries TRBV2 and TRBJ2-7; D unresolved. This CDR3 is 12 amino acids long. Trimming shortened V by 6 bases and J by 3 bases, and 9 bases separated the two germline ends. Germline CDR1 and CDR2: SNHLY and FYNNEI. The CDR3 DNA follows: TGTGCCAGCAGGTACCCTTACTACGAGCAGTACTTC. This sequence encodes CASRYPYYEQYF.

This chain joins TRBV28 and TRBJ2-1, with D unresolved. The CDR3 sequence is 14 residues long. Trimming stripped 4 bases from V and 10 bases from J, with 17 bases between. Germline V lookup: CDR1 MDHEN, CDR2 SYDVKM. Written as DNA, the CDR3 is TGTGCCAGCAGTTCGACCTCTTTCCCCCCCGAGCAGTTCTTC. Its protein product is CASSSTSFPPEQFF.

The chain couples TRBV6-1 to TRBJ1-6; D unclear. V gave up 8 bases and J gave up 0 bases, with 20 bases separating them. The CDR3 spans 18 residues. Germline CDR1 reads MNHNS; CDR2 reads SASEGT. CDR3 sequence: CASRVEGHSGSYNSPLHF. For the CDR3, the DNA is TGTGCCAGCCGTGTGGAGGGCCACTCCGGCTCCTATAATTCACCCCTCCACTTT.